Listed below are T cell receptor beta chains from one sample, sequenced in a study of cytomegalovirus exposure and HLA in healthy donors. Repertoires were generated with immunoSEQ multiplex PCR, while TCRdb's copy carries only in-frame clones and drops some. The table lists approximately 210,000 clones, more than 60% of them singletons. The specimen was PBMCs. These receptors all come from a woman aged 25 to 39 in good health and CMV-seropositive. Both conserved end residues are part of each CDR3. The D gene is left open where the match is weak. A row's size may be missing; if present it is once, few, many or a size class.

size,V,D,J,length,CDR3,DNA
.,TRBV6-1,TRBD2,TRBJ2-5,16,CASSEGAGGPWETQYF,TGTGCCAGCAGTGAGGGGGCGGGGGGGCCTTGGGAGACCCAGTACTTC
.,TRBV5-8,TRBD1,TRBJ1-5,13,CASNRDRDQPQHF,TGTGCCAGCAACCGGGACAGGGATCAGCCCCAGCATTTT
.,TRBV19,TRBD1,TRBJ1-5,15,CASSIQGGYGQPQHF,TGTGCCAGTAGTATACAGGGGGGCTACGGTCAGCCCCAGCATTTT
.,TRBV7-8,.,TRBJ2-2,17,CASSWESGQTNTGELFF,TGTGCCAGCAGCTGGGAGTCAGGACAGACGAACACCGGGGAGCTGTTTTTT
.,TRBV10-3,.,TRBJ1-5,16,CAISDLGGSGNQPQHF,TGTGCCATCAGTGATCTGGGGGGGTCGGGGAATCAGCCCCAGCATTTT
.,TRBV7-3,.,TRBJ2-5,13,CASSLTFIETQYF,TGTGCCAGCAGCTTAACGTTTATAGAGACCCAGTACTTC
.,TRBV7-9,.,TRBJ2-2,15,CASSPGYRVGGELFF,TGTGCCAGCAGCCCCGGCTACAGGGTAGGCGGGGAGCTGTTTTTT
.,TRBV30,TRBD2,TRBJ2-1,15,CAWRRTSGGYNEQFF,TGTGCCTGGAGAAGGACTAGCGGGGGGTACAATGAGCAGTTCTTC
few,TRBV13,TRBD1,TRBJ1-3,18,CASSPERGTGRSGNTIYF,TGTGCCAGCAGCCCCGAAAGGGGGACAGGGAGGTCTGGAAACACCATATATTTT
few,TRBV7-6,TRBD1,TRBJ2-1,18,CASSLYPITGTGINEQFF,TGTGCCAGCAGCCTTTATCCTATTACCGGGACAGGGATTAATGAGCAGTTCTTC
.,TRBV6-6,.,TRBJ2-3,13,CASSAPGLDTQYF,TGTGCCAGCAGTGCCCCTGGCCTAGATACGCAGTATTTT
.,TRBV27,TRBD2,TRBJ2-1,18,CASSHDPFTSGRRNEQFF,TGTGCCAGCAGCCACGACCCCTTCACTAGCGGGCGAAGGAATGAGCAGTTCTTC
.,TRBV30,.,TRBJ2-5,13,CAWSVMGGETQYF,TGTGCCTGGAGTGTAATGGGGGGAGAGACCCAGTACTTC
.,TRBV18,.,TRBJ1-5,15,CASSVYAGADQPQHF,TGTGCCAGCTCAGTCTATGCGGGGGCAGATCAGCCCCAGCATTTT
once,TRBV5-1,TRBD2,TRBJ2-1,17,CASSLTSGRSSYNEQFF,TGCGCCAGCAGCCTGACTAGCGGGAGGAGCTCCTACAATGAGCAGTTCTTC
few,TRBV11-2,TRBD1,TRBJ1-1,17,CASSPTPRDRVGTEAFF,TGTGCCAGCAGCCCGACCCCTCGAGACAGGGTTGGGACTGAAGCTTTCTTT
.,TRBV4-2,TRBD1,TRBJ2-5,15,CASSRFLGDSETQYF,TGTGCCAGCAGCCGATTTCTAGGGGACAGCGAGACCCAGTACTTC
.,TRBV30,TRBD1,TRBJ1-6,13,CAWWDRGQRALHF,TGTGCCTGGTGGGACAGGGGGCAACGGGCCCTCCACTTT
.,TRBV6-6,.,TRBJ1-1,16,CASSYEGSPVNTEAFF,TGTGCCAGCAGTTACGAGGGTTCGCCAGTGAACACTGAAGCTTTCTTT
few,TRBV5-1,TRBD1,TRBJ1-1,16,CASRPGQGSFSTEAFF,TGCGCCAGCAGACCTGGACAGGGGAGCTTTAGCACTGAAGCTTTCTTT
.,TRBV7-2,.,TRBJ2-1,15,CASSLNPGTYNEQFF,TGTGCCAGCAGCTTAAATCCGGGAACCTACAATGAGCAGTTCTTC
.,TRBV5-4,.,TRBJ2-3,13,CASSSKTGDTQYF,TGTGCCAGCAGCTCAAAAACAGGTGATACGCAGTATTTT
.,TRBV29-1,.,TRBJ1-1,11,CSGRENTEAFF,TGCAGCGGGCGGGAGAACACTGAAGCTTTCTTT
.,TRBV4-3,TRBD1,TRBJ1-2,17,CASSPAGTTGWDYGYTF,TGCGCCAGCAGCCCAGCCGGGACGACAGGGTGGGACTATGGCTACACCTTC
few,TRBV10-1,.,TRBJ1-1,14,CASSDRTANTEAFF,TGCGCCAGCAGTGATCGGACAGCTAACACTGAAGCTTTCTTT
.,TRBV28,TRBD2,TRBJ2-7,15,CASSLTPGLAAEQYF,TGTGCCAGCAGTTTAACCCCGGGACTAGCGGCCGAGCAGTACTTC
.,TRBV5-1,TRBD1,TRBJ2-1,15,CASSPDRGFPNEQFF,TGCGCCAGCAGTCCTGACAGGGGGTTCCCCAATGAGCAGTTCTTC
.,TRBV27,.,TRBJ2-2,15,CASSLYGVNTGELFF,TGTGCCAGCAGTTTATACGGGGTGAACACCGGGGAGCTGTTTTTT
once,TRBV9,.,TRBJ2-2,14,CASSPPLDTGELFF,TGTGCCAGCAGCCCCCCCTTAGACACCGGGGAGCTGTTTTTT
few,TRBV5-4,TRBD2,TRBJ2-3,18,CASNKGTSGRAVSDTQYF,TGTGCCAGCAACAAAGGTACTAGCGGGAGGGCCGTTTCAGATACGCAGTATTTT
.,TRBV6-1,TRBD1,TRBJ1-1,15,CASSAPGGRNTEAFF,TGTGCCAGCAGTGCCCCAGGGGGACGTAACACTGAAGCTTTCTTT
.,TRBV6-1,TRBD1,TRBJ1-5,17,CASSARDRVRSNQPQHF,TGTGCCAGCAGTGCACGAGACAGGGTACGAAGCAATCAGCCCCAGCATTTT
.,TRBV28,TRBD2,TRBJ2-7,17,CASSSLGSSGNVREQYF,TGTGCCAGCAGTTCTCTCGGGTCTAGCGGGAATGTGAGAGAGCAGTACTTC
.,TRBV2,.,TRBJ1-1,12,CASSVHNTEAFF,TGTGCCAGCAGTGTACATAACACTGAAGCTTTCTTT
once,TRBV4-2,TRBD1,TRBJ1-2,15,CASNDPIQGDYGYTF,TGTGCCAGCAACGATCCAATACAGGGGGACTATGGCTACACCTTC
.,TRBV18,.,TRBJ1-3,15,CASSPSGSAGNTIYF,TGTGCCAGCTCACCTTCAGGGTCGGCTGGAAACACCATATATTTT
.,TRBV13,TRBD2,TRBJ2-5,16,CASSSPRILASETQYF,TGTGCCAGCAGCTCGCCCCGAATACTAGCGTCAGAGACCCAGTACTTC
.,TRBV7-2,TRBD1,TRBJ1-5,13,CASSTTGNQPQHF,TGTGCCAGCAGCACGACAGGGAATCAGCCCCAGCATTTT
.,TRBV28,.,TRBJ1-2,15,CASSSPGGRGYGYTF,TGTGCCAGCAGTTCCCCCGGGGGGCGCGGCTATGGCTACACCTTC
.,TRBV30,.,TRBJ2-7,14,CAWESPGISYEQYF,TGTGCCTGGGAATCCCCAGGCATCTCCTACGAGCAGTACTTC
.,TRBV7-9,.,TRBJ2-7,14,CASSVSGGPYEQYF,TGTGCCAGCAGCGTTTCGGGGGGCCCCTACGAGCAGTACTTC
.,TRBV30,TRBD1,TRBJ1-4,15,CAWSSGGMLREKLFF,TGTGCCTGGAGTTCAGGGGGCATGCTCAGGGAAAAACTGTTTTTT
.,TRBV11-3,.,TRBJ2-7,15,CASSLGSTDSYEQYF,TGTGCCAGCAGCTTAGGGAGCACGGACTCCTACGAGCAGTACTTC
.,TRBV27,.,TRBJ1-5,14,CASSASSSNQPQHF,TGTGCCAGCAGTGCCTCGAGTAGCAATCAGCCCCAGCATTTT
few,TRBV9,.,TRBJ2-6,13,CASSVRDDNVLTF,TGTGCCAGCAGCGTACGAGATGACAACGTCCTGACTTTC
.,TRBV9,.,TRBJ1-4,14,CASSVSGGNEKLFF,TGTGCCAGCAGCGTATCTGGGGGCAATGAAAAACTGTTTTTT
.,TRBV30,TRBD1,TRBJ1-5,15,CAWRHRGWADQPQHF,TGTGCCTGGAGACACAGGGGCTGGGCGGATCAGCCCCAGCATTTT
.,TRBV28,.,TRBJ2-1,11,CASSLAQVQFF,TGTGCCAGCAGTTTAGCTCAGGTGCAGTTCTTC
.,TRBV30,TRBD1,TRBJ2-7,15,CAWSVGGTGGYEQYF,TGTGCCTGGAGTGTTGGAGGGACAGGGGGCTACGAGCAGTACTTC
.,TRBV28,.,TRBJ1-5,15,CASSLRGIRNQPQHF,TGTGCCAGCAGTCTGCGGGGGATCCGCAATCAGCCCCAGCATTTT
.,TRBV28,TRBD1,TRBJ1-2,13,CASSLGQGSGYTF,TGTGCCAGCAGTTTGGGACAGGGTAGTGGCTACACCTTC
.,TRBV9,TRBD2,TRBJ2-3,16,CASSPLSGPSTDTQYF,TGTGCCAGCAGCCCTCTTAGCGGGCCTAGCACAGATACGCAGTATTTT